This T cell receptor (beta chain) was sequenced for a study of blood T cells in healthy people across ages. Regarding the study as a whole: PBMCs that were unsorted prevented a conclusive naive versus antigen-experienced comparison.

Regarding this clonotype: Its antigen is unidentified.

The authors ran a second PCR of roughly 6 to 11 cycles using a sample-barcoded 5' primer and a J-beta primer mix. Each sample provided no less than 2.5 million CDR3-containing paired-end reads. TCRdb analysed the 5' RACE reads with MiXCR anew, one entry per CDR3 protein. The data contain roughly 1,100,000 distinct CDR3 sequences, approximately 25% of them seen just once; the ten biggest clones take up around 0.7%. Total RNA was extracted at no less than 6 micrograms per sample. The same sample was also used in a study of T cells of mothers and their children.

This clonotype was obtained from a girl under 10 years old in good health. The sample taken for sequencing was blood.

The CDR3 loop is CASSGVGPVAQYF. In nucleotides, the CDR3 is TGTGCCAGCAGCGGCGTCGGCCCTGTGGCCCAGTACTTC. The J gene is TRBJ2-1, the V gene TRBV7-6; no definite D call. Matching the DNA end better, TRBJ2-5 makes the J call doubtful. CDR1 SGHVS and CDR2 FNYEAQ come from the germline V gene. The CDR3 loop spans 13 amino acids.